Here is one T cell receptor beta chain with its context. Its antigen is undetermined. Using immunoSEQ multiplex PCR, the repertoire was profiled, and TCRdb retains in-frame clones only, with some absent. The sample holds some 150,000 clones, 85% to 90% seen once. These data come from a study of cytomegalovirus exposure and HLA in healthy donors. Overall study results and limits: Subsequent analysis of the approximately 110 validation repertoires found a tendency for first-cohort TCR clusters to co-occur.

The source is a woman aged 18-29 years in good health and CMV-seropositive. Sequencing used PBMCs.

CDR3 region: CASSARDRGKETQYF. DNA for the CDR3: TGCGCCAGCAGCGCCCGGGACAGGGGGAAAGAGACCCAGTACTTC. The rearrangement joins TRBV4-3 to TRBJ2-5, with 11 positions matching TRBD1. V lost 5 bases and J lost 3; bases outside the gene matches: 5. Germline CDR1 and CDR2: LGHNA and YSLEER. The CDR3 length is 15 residues.